This TCR beta chain was observed in a study of CD4 T cells in relation to SARS-CoV-2 and coronaviruses. As for the study in general: The HLA restriction of the shared crossreactive spike epitopes was mapped.

CD4+ T cells from unexposed donors were obtained before the COVID-19 pandemic (2011-2018). The method was immunoSEQ multiplex PCR; TCRdb's version includes in-frame clones alone and lacks a portion of them. The table has around 69,000 clones, approximately 94% seen once; the top ten hold roughly 0.14%. As to this clone: Its antigen is not identified.

This CDR3 region has 15 residues. Germline V gives CDR1 SGHVS, CDR2 FNYEAQ. V lost 2 bases to trimming and J lost 2 bases, with 13 bases between them. Whole-study results and caveats: In around 60% of donors, memory CD4+ clonotypes crossrecognized SARS-CoV-2 and at least one common cold coronavirus spike. The cross-reactivity analysis covered only spike protein, not other viral proteins.

The receptor's source is a human donor in good health. The chain joins TRBV7-6 to TRBJ2-7, with no clear D. The sample was naive CD4+ T cells from PBMCs. Subset here: naive CD4+ T cells isolated by negative enrichment. The CDR3 region is CASSLMTSGAYEQYF. Written as DNA, the CDR3 is TGTGCCAGCAGCTTAATGACTTCTGGAGCCTACGAGCAGTACTTC.